Reported below is one TCR beta chain. What it binds is unknown. Sample treatment: approximately 9-day PBMC culture with coronavirus spike peptide pools or control peptides (ViraFEST assay). ViraFEST grew antigen-specific T cells using peptide pools, then sequenced TCRs. Cultured CD4+ T-cell DNA underwent Oncomine TCR Beta short-read sequencing. TCRdb re-derived calls from the PCR reads in MiXCR, one entry per CDR3 protein. The table has 15,000 to 20,000 distinct CDR3 sequences, just over 60% seen once; the top ten hold roughly 7.3%. This specimen comes from a study of vaccination and CD4 T cells after COVID-19. Study-level points and caveats: Median SARS-CoV-2-reactive clonotype numbers went from 21 to 38; this increase was not significant.

V was clipped by 0 bases and J by 2 bases, with 11 bases between them. Germline CDR1 and CDR2: MNHNS and SASEGT. This CDR3 is 16 amino acids long. This TCR was sampled from a human donor who had recovered from COVID-19. What was sequenced was CD4+ T cells from blood, cultured in vitro. V and J are TRBV6-1 and TRBJ1-5; D is undetermined. CDR3 DNA: TGTGCCAGCAGTGAAGCAGGAGGCTTCGGCAATCAGCCCCAGCATTTT. It is translated as CASSEAGGFGNQPQHF.